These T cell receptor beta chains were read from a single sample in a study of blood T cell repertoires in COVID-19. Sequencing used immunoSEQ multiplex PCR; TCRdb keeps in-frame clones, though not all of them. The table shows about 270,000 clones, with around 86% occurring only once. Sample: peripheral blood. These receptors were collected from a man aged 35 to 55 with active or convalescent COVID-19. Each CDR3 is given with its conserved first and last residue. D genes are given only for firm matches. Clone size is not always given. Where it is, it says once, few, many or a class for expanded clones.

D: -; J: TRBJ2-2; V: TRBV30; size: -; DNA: TGTGCCTGGACCCCCGGCGGGCCGGAGCTGTTTTTT; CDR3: CAWTPGGPELFF
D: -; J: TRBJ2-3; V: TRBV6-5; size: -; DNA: TGTGCCAGCAGTTCTCGGCTAGCGCGGGGCACAGATACGCAGTATTTT; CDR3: CASSSRLARGTDTQYF
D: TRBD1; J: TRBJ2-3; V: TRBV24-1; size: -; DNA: TGTGCCACCAGTGATTGGACAGGGGGTGGAACAGATACGCAGTATTTT; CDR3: CATSDWTGGGTDTQYF
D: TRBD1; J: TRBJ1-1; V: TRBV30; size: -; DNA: TGTGCCTGGACTAAGGGACAGGGAAAAACTGAAGCTTTCTTT; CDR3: CAWTKGQGKTEAFF
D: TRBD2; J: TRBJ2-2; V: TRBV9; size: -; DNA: TGTGCCAGCAGCGTCGGCAGCGGGGGGGCCGGGGAGCTGTTTTTT; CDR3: CASSVGSGGAGELFF
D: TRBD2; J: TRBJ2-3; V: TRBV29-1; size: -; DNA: TGCAGCGTTGGGGGGACTAGCGGGAGCGGCACAGATACGCAGTATTTT; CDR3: CSVGGTSGSGTDTQYF
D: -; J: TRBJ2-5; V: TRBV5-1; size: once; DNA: TGCGCCAGCAGCTCCAACGCCGAGCAAGAGACCCAGTACTTC; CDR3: CASSSNAEQETQYF
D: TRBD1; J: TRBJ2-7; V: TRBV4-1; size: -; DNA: TGCGCCAGCAGCCTTACCGGGACAGATAATGGGGAGCAGTACTTC; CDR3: CASSLTGTDNGEQYF
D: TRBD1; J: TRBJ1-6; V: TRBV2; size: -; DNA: TGTGCCAGCAGAGACCGGGACAGGGAAGTAGGATCACCCCTCCACTTT; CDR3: CASRDRDREVGSPLHF
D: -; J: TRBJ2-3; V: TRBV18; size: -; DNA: TGTGCCAGCTCACCGAGACACACAGATACGCAGTATTTT; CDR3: CASSPRHTDTQYF
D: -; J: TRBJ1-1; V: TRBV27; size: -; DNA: TGTGCCAGCAGTTTAACAGGAAACACTGAAGCTTTCTTT; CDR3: CASSLTGNTEAFF
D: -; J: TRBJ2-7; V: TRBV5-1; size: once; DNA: TGCGCCAGCAGCCGGATAGGGGGTCCGAGCTCCTACGAGCAGTACTTC; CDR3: CASSRIGGPSSYEQYF
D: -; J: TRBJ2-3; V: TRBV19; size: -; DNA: TGTGCCAGTAGTATAGACGGACAAACCGATACGCAGTATTTT; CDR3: CASSIDGQTDTQYF
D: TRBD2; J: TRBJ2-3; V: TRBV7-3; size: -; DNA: TGTGCCAGCAGCCCCATAGCGGGAGTTGAGACAGATACGCAGTATTTT; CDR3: CASSPIAGVETDTQYF
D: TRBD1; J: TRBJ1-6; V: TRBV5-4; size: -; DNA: TGTGCCAGCAGCTTAGGGGGCAGGGGCTCCTCACCCCTCCACTTT; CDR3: CASSLGGRGSSPLHF
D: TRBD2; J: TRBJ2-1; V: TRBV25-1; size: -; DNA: TGTGCCAGCAGTGAAAGTTCGCGGCTAGCGGGTTACAATGAGCAGTTCTTC; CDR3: CASSESSRLAGYNEQFF
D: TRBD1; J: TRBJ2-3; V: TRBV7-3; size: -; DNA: TGTGCCAGCAGCTTAATCGGGACAGATACAGATACGCAGTATTTT; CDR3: CASSLIGTDTDTQYF
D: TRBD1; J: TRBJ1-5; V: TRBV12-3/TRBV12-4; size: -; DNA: TGTGCCAGCAGCGGGACAGGGGATCAGCCCCAGCATTTT; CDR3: CASSGTGDQPQHF
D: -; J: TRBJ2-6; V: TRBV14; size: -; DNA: TGTGCCAGCAGCCAAGACTTCGGACTTAGCTCTGGGGCCAACGTCCTGACTTTC; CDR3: CASSQDFGLSSGANVLTF
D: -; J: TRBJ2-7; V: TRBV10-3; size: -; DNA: TGTGCCATCAGCACTCAGGTTGGTGACGAGCAGTACTTC; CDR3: CAISTQVGDEQYF
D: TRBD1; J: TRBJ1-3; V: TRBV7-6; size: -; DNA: TGTGCCAGCAGCCCGACAGGGACCGAAAACACCATATATTTT; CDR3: CASSPTGTENTIYF
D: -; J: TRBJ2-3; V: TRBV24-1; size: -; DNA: TGTGCCACCAGTGATCGCTCGGGGGGCGCGGGAGATACGCAGTATTTT; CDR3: CATSDRSGGAGDTQYF
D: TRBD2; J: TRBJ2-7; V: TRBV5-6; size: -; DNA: TGTGCCAGCAGCTTGTTTACTAGCGGGGTTAGGCAGTACTTC; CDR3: CASSLFTSGVRQYF
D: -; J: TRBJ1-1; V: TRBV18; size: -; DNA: TGTGCCAGCTCACGGGACACAGGGTATGGGGTTGAAGCTTTCTTT; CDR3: CASSRDTGYGVEAFF
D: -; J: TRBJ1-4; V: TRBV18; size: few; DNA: TGTGCCAGCTCACCACAGGGAGAGTTCGGAAAACTGTTTTTT; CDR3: CASSPQGEFGKLFF
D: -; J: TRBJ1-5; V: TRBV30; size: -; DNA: TGTGCCTGGAGTGCCCGGGGTTTTCAGCCCCAGCATTTT; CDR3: CAWSARGFQPQHF
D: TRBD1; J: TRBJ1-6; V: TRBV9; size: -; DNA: TGTGCCAGCAGCCTCCGGGACAGGGATAATTCACCCCTCCACTTT; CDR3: CASSLRDRDNSPLHF
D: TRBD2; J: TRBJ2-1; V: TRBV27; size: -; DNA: TGTGCCAGCAGTGCGGGGACTAGCGGGAATGAGCAGTTCTTC; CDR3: CASSAGTSGNEQFF
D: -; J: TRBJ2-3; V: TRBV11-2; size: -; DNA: TGTGCCAGCGGGCATACCTACCCTACGCAGTATTTT; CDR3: CASGHTYPTQYF
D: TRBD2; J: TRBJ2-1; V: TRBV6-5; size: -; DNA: TGTGCCAGCAGTTACCTTCCCAGCGGGACCAACAATGAGCAGTTCTTC; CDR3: CASSYLPSGTNNEQFF
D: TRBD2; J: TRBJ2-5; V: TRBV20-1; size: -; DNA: TGCAGTGCTAGTGATAGCGGGAGCAGGGAGACCCAGTACTTC; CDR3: CSASDSGSRETQYF
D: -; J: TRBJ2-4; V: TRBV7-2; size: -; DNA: TGTGCCAGCAGCCTCACTCCAGGCCAAAACATTCAGTACTTC; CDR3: CASSLTPGQNIQYF
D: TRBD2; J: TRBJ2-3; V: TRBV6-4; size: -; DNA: TGTGCCAGCTCTCCTGCGGGAGGGGGTACAGATACGCAGTATTTT; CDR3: CASSPAGGGTDTQYF
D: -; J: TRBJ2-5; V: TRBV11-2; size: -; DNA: TGTGCCAGCAGCTTAGATCGGTGGCTGGGCAGCCAAGAGACCCAGTACTTC; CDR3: CASSLDRWLGSQETQYF
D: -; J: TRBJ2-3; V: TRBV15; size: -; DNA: TGTGCCACCAGCAGAGAGGGGACTGGCACAGATACGCAGTATTTT; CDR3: CATSREGTGTDTQYF
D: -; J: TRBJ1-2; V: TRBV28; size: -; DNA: TGTGCCAGCAGTCTCGACTTAGATGGCTACACCTTC; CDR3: CASSLDLDGYTF
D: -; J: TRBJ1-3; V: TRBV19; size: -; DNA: TGTGCCAGTAGTGTGACAGAGCGCCGCGCCTCTGGAAACACCATATATTTT; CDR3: CASSVTERRASGNTIYF
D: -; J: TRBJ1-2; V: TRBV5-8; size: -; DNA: TGTGCCAGCAGCTTGGTCCCAGGGAATGGCTACACCTTC; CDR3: CASSLVPGNGYTF
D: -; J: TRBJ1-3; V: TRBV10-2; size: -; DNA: TGCGCCAGCAGTAAGGAGTCTGGAAACACCATATATTTT; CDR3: CASSKESGNTIYF
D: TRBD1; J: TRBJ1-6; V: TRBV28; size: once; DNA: TGTGCCAGCAGCTCCATTGGACAGGTTTGGACCCTCCACTTT; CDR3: CASSSIGQVWTLHF
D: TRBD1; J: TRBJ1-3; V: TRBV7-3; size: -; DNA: TGTGCCAGCAGCTCACAGGGGGGCGTAGGAAACACCATATATTTT; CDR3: CASSSQGGVGNTIYF
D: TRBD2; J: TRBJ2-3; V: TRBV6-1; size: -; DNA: TGTGCCAGCAGTGAATGGGCTGGGAGGGCGGGGACAGATACGCAGTATTTT; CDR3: CASSEWAGRAGTDTQYF
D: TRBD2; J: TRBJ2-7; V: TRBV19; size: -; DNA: TGTGCCAGTAGTCCGGGACTAGCGATTTACGAGCAGTACTTC; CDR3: CASSPGLAIYEQYF
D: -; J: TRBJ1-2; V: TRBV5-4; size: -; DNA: TGTGCCAGCAGCTTTGGCGGCCCAAATTCTAACTATGGCTACACCTTC; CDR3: CASSFGGPNSNYGYTF
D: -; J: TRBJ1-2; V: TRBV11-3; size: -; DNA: TGTGCCAGCAGCCCAGGACAAGACTATGGCTACACCTTC; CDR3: CASSPGQDYGYTF
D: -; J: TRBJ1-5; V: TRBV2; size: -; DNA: TGTGCCAGCAGTGAAGATGGACATGGCAATCAGCCCCAGCATTTT; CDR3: CASSEDGHGNQPQHF
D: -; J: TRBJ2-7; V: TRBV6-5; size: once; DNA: TGTGCCAGCAGTTACTCGAGCATGGGGGGTTACGAGCAGTACTTC; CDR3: CASSYSSMGGYEQYF
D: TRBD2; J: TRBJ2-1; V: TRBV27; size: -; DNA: TGTGCCAGCAGTCTAGCGGGAGACCCCTACAATGAGCAGTTCTTC; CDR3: CASSLAGDPYNEQFF
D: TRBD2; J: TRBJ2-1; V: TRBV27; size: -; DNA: TGTGCCAGCAGTTCTAACGGACTAGCGGTCTACAATGAGCAGTTCTTC; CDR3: CASSSNGLAVYNEQFF
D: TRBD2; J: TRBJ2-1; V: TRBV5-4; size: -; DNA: TGTGCCAGCAGCTTGGGACTAGCGCAGAACAATGAGCAGTTCTTC; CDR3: CASSLGLAQNNEQFF
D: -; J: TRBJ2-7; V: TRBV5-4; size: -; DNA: TGTGCCAGCAGCCAGCGTACGAACTACGAGCAGTACTTC; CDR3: CASSQRTNYEQYF
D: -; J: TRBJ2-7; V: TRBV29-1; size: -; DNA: TGCAGCGTAGCCCTGGGATCAGGGGCCTACGAGCAGTACTTC; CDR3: CSVALGSGAYEQYF
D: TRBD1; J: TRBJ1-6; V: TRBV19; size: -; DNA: TGTGCCAGTAATCCAAGACAGGGGGCGACTCTTTATAATTCACCCCTCCACTTT; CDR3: CASNPRQGATLYNSPLHF
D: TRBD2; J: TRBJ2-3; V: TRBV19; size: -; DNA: TGTGCCAGTAGCGTAGCGGGAGCAACAGATACGCAGTATTTT; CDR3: CASSVAGATDTQYF